Sequencing of this T cell receptor (beta chain) was carried out in a study of OX40 agonist ivuxolimab in advanced cancers. TCRdb's copy holds only in-frame clones and misses some; the assay was immunoSEQ multiplex PCR. The data hold approximately 74,000 clones, with just over 90% observed a single time. The CDR3 runs 16 residues. V shed 0 bases and J shed 0 bases, with 10 bases lying between them. The V gene's germline CDR1 is SGHRS and CDR2 YFSETQ. This clonotype was sampled from an adult with an advanced solid tumor such as melanoma, head and neck, liver or kidney cancer. J is TRBJ2-1 and V is TRBV5-1; D possibly matches TRBD1 or TRBD2 (5 bases each). The starting material was CD4+ or CD8+ T cells sorted from blood, obtained in a trial of the OX40 agonist ivuxolimab. The CDR3 protein is CASSLVAGSSYNEQFF. DNA for the CDR3: TGCGCCAGCAGCTTGGTGGCAGGGAGCTCCTACAATGAGCAGTTCTTC.